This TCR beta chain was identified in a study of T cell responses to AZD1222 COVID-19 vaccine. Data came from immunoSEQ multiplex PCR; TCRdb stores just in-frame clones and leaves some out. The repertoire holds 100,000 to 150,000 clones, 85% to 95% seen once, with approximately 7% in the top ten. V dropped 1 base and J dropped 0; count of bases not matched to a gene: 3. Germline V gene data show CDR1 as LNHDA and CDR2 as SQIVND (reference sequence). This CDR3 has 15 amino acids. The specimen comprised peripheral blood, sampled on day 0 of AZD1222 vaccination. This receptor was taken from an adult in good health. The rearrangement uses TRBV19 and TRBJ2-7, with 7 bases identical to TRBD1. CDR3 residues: CASSIGTGSSYEQYF. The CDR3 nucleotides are TGTGCCAGTAGTATAGGGACAGGAAGCTCCTACGAGCAGTACTTC. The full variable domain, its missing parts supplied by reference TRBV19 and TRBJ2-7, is DGGITQSPKYLFRKEGQNVTLSCEQNLNHDAMYWYRQDPGQGLRLIYYSQIVNDFQKGDIAEGYSVSREKKESFPLTVTSAQKNPTAFYLCASSIGTGSSYEQYFGPGTRLTVT.